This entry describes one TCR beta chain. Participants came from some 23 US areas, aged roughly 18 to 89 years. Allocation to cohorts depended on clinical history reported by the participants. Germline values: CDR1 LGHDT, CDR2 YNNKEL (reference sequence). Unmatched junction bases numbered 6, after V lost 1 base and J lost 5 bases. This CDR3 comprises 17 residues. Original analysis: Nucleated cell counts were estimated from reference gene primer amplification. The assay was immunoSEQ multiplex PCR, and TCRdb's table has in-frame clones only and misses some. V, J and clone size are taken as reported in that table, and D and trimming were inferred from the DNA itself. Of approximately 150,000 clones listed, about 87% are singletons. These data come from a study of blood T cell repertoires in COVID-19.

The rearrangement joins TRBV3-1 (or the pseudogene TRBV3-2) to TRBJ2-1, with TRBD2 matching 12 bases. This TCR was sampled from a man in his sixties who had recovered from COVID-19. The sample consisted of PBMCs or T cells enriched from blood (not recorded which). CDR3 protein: CASSQASGGALNNEQFF. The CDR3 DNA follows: TGTGCCAGCAGCCAAGCTAGCGGGGGGGCCTTAAACAATGAGCAGTTCTTC.